These 16 T cell receptor beta chains were all obtained from the same sample, sequenced in a study of HIV-infected patients and healthy controls (TCRdb year 2014). The method behind the library was 5' RACE. For sequencing, an Illumina MiSeq was employed. Reverse transcription of approximately 500 ng RNA was performed with SuperScript III using primers directed against the alpha and beta constant regions. Separate libraries for the alpha and beta chains were generated through chain-specific third strand synthesis that incorporated multiplexing indices. The raw public reads went through TCRdb reprocessing: fastp at Q25, MiXCR clone calling, in-frame beta chains kept. Each record represents a unique CDR3 protein, reported with the most common genes and DNA among its rows. In all, the sample holds some 10,000 distinct CDR3 sequences, and roughly 7.7% of those were seen once. In total, the top ten clones hold roughly 34% of the sample.

Whole blood was used without cell fractionation, so all unsorted peripheral T cells were reflected in the repertoire. The sequenced sample was blood, obtained before antiretroviral therapy. These receptors originate from an adult with HIV infection.

Many counts were recorded for this clonotype. The chain employs TRBV28 and TRBJ1-2; possible D gene TRBD1, 5 bases. This CDR3 has 13 amino acids. The ends were cut back, 7 bases at V and 7 bases at J, with 16 bases in the middle. Germline lookup yields CDR1 MDHEN and CDR2 SYDVKM. The CDR3 protein is CASNTPRAFGYTF. The CDR3 nucleotides are TGTGCCAGCAATACTCCCAGGGCCTTTGGCTACACCTTC.

This clonotype was counted many times. The junction departs from the called germline gene at one end, perhaps through a read error. The CDR3 loop is CASSLGGDSTDTQYF. As DNA, the CDR3 is TGTGCTAGCAGCTTAGGCGGGGATAGCACAGATACGCAGTATTTT. This chain joins TRBV7-7 and TRBJ2-3; tentative D call: TRBD2 (6 bases). The germline gives CDR1 SSHAT, CDR2 FNYEAQ (reference sequence). This CDR3 contains 15 residues.

This clonotype was seen repeatedly, ten times or more. This sequence joins TRBV28 and TRBJ2-1, with TRBD2 identical over 9 bases. Germline V lookup: CDR1 MDHEN, CDR2 SYDVKM. This CDR3 region has 14 residues. With 10 bases clipped from V and 1 base from J, the junction kept 5 bases outside the gene matches. CDR3: CATAGGESYNEQFF. The CDR3 bases are TGTGCCACCGCGGGGGGGGAGTCCTACAATGAGCAGTTCTTC.

This clonotype has at least ten counts. The CDR3 bases are TGTGCCATCACCCCCCGGCGGGGGGGCCCTGGGGAGCTGTTTTTT. Amino acids: CAITPRRGGPGELFF. The chain carries TRBV10-3 and TRBJ2-2; 9 bases are shared with TRBD2. Germline values: CDR1 ENHRY, CDR2 SYGVKD. The CDR3 sequence is 15 residues long. V shed 7 bases and J 8 bases; nucleotides not matched to a gene: 11.

This clonotype was counted at least ten times. The V and J genes are TRBV7-2 and TRBJ1-1; no clear D. Germline loops: CDR1 SGHTA, CDR2 FQGNSA. V shed 2 bases and J shed 5 bases, with 9 bases lying between them. This CDR3 comprises 13 residues. The CDR3 region has the DNA TGTGCCAGCAGCTTAAACGTCGAGACTGAAGCTTTCTTT. It yields the protein CASSLNVETEAFF.

This clonotype has a count of ten or more. The rearrangement links TRBV2 to TRBJ2-7; D is ambiguous. Looked up from germline, CDR1 is SNHLY and CDR2 is FYNNEI. The CDR3 loop spans 14 amino acids. The CDR3 protein is CAVLQSDVSYEQYF. CDR3 sequence (DNA): TGTGCAGTTCTCCAGAGTGATGTCTCCTACGAGCAGTACTTC.

This clonotype has a handful of counts. This chain links TRBV7-9 with TRBJ2-1; D gene unclear. This CDR3 is 11 amino acids long. Germline lookup yields CDR1 SEHNR and CDR2 FQNEAQ (reference sequence). V shed 5 bases and J shed 8 bases, with 7 bases lying between them. The CDR3: CASSQGYEQFF. In DNA form, the CDR3 reads TGTGCCAGCAGCCAAGGATATGAGCAGTTCTTC.

At least ten counts were recorded for this clonotype. J is TRBJ2-2 and V is TRBV10-3; D not certain. V lost 6 bases to trimming and J lost 2 bases, with 16 bases between them. The CDR3 is made up of 16 amino acids. Germline V gene data show CDR1 as ENHRY and CDR2 as SYGVKD. CDR3 in amino acids: CAISTQTPSNTGELFF. Written as DNA, the CDR3 is TGTGCCATCAGCACTCAGACTCCTTCCAACACCGGGGAGCTGTTTTTT.

The table lists this clonotype with many counts. V and J are TRBV20-1 and TRBJ1-2, with D maybe TRBD1 (5 bases). Trimming left V 6 bases short and J 1 base short, with 9 bases between. Looked up from germline, CDR1 is DFQATT and CDR2 is SNEGSKA (reference sequence). The CDR3 totals 12 residues. CDR3 DNA sequence: TGCAGTGCGAAGACAGATAACTATGGCTACACCTTC. Its translation is CSAKTDNYGYTF.

This clonotype was seen repeatedly, ten times or more. The chain employs TRBV12-3 or TRBV12-4 and TRBJ1-1; 7 bases match TRBD1. This CDR3 contains 14 residues. V lost 1 base to trimming and J lost 4 bases; unmatched junction nucleotides: 3. The CDR3 DNA follows: TGTGCCAGCAGTTTAGGGGACAGTATCACTGAAGCTTTCTTT. Protein sequence: CASSLGDSITEAFF.

The chain uses TRBV9 and TRBJ2-1; D is unclear. V dropped 0 bases and J dropped 4 bases, with 14 bases sitting between them. The germline gives CDR1 SGDLS, CDR2 YYNGEE. The CDR3 loop spans 16 amino acids. The CDR3 coding sequence is TGTGCCAGCAGCGTAGGAATTGCGGCCGCTTACAATGAGCAGTTCTTC. Translation gives CASSVGIAAAYNEQFF. Full variable domain (outside the CDR3, taken from reference TRBV9 and TRBJ2-1): DSGVTQTPKHLITATGQRVTLRCSPRSGDLSVYWYQQSLDQGLQFLIQYYNGEERAKGNILERFSAQQFPDLHSELNLSSLELGDSALYFCASSVGIAAAYNEQFFGPGTRLTVL.

This clonotype was recorded at least ten times. J is TRBJ2-7 and V is TRBV12-3 or TRBV12-4, with a tentative D call TRBD2 (5 bases). Trimming cost V 5 bases and J 2 bases, with 7 bases left between them. There are 12 residues in the CDR3. CDR3 DNA: TGTGCCAGCAGTCGAGGGACCTACGAGCAGTACTTC. It yields the protein CASSRGTYEQYF.

This clonotype was recorded at least ten times. CDR3 DNA: TGTGCCAGCAGCTTTGAGTTCTACTATGGCTACACCTTC. Translated: CASSFEFYYGYTF. This chain uses TRBV7-9 with TRBJ1-2; D is undetermined. The CDR3 has 13 amino acids. V was clipped by 3 bases and J by 3 bases, with 8 bases between them. The germline CDR1 and CDR2 sequences are SEHNR and FQNEAQ (reference sequence).

This clonotype was picked up many times. This chain uses TRBV13 with TRBJ1-3; the D is unclear. This CDR3 has 14 amino acids. Per germline, CDR1 PRHDT and CDR2 FYEKMQ (reference sequence). Trimming removed 10 bases at V and 3 bases at J, with 16 bases between. For the CDR3, the DNA is TGTGCCATCCGGGAAGCCCAGGTTGGAAACACCATATATTTT. Translation: CAIREAQVGNTIYF.

This clonotype was seen repeatedly, ten times or more. The chain has TRBV20-1 and TRBJ2-1, with 7 bases matching TRBD1. Germline V gene sequence: CDR1 DFQATT, CDR2 SNEGSKA (reference sequence). J was trimmed by 2 bases and V by 5 bases; bases with no gene match: 6. There are 14 residues in the CDR3. The CDR3 DNA follows: TGCAGTGCTTTTGACAGGGTCCCCTACAATGAGCAGTTCTTC. Its translation is CSAFDRVPYNEQFF.

This clonotype was picked up many times. V usage is TRBV10-3 and J usage is TRBJ1-4, with 10 bases aligning to TRBD1. Germline CDR1 reads ENHRY; CDR2 reads SYGVKD. The CDR3 has 14 amino acids. The junction had 3 bases not matched to a gene; V was cut back by 6 bases and J by 5 bases. Here the CDR3 reads CAIRGQGPNEKLFF. The CDR3 DNA reads TGTGCCATCAGGGGACAGGGGCCCAATGAAAAACTGTTTTTT.